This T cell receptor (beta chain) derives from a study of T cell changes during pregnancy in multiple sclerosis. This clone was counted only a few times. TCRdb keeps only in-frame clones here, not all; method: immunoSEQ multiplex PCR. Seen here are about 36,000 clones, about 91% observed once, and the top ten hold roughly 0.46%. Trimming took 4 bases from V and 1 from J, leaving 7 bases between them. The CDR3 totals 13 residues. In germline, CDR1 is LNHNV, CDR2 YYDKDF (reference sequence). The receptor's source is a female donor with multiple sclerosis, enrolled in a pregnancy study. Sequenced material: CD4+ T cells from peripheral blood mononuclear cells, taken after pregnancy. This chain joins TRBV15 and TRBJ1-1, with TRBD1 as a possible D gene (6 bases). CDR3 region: CATSIQGNTEAFF. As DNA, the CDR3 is TGTGCCACCAGCATACAGGGGAACACTGAAGCTTTCTTT.